This entry describes one TCR beta chain. As yet, its antigen is unknown. This sample stems from a study of human thymus T cells. Overall study results and limits: Thymic and blood repertoires appeared to display a bias in their usage of V and J genes.

V was shortened by 4 bases and J by 2 bases, with 11 bases between the two germline ends. The CDR3 contains 14 residues. CDR1 and CDR2 from the germline V gene are SGHRS and YFSETQ. Corrective cardiac operations yielded the resected thymus tissue. Those donating were healthy Finnish infants in corrective surgery for congenital heart defects. Measured with immunoSEQ multiplex PCR; TCRdb has only the in-frame clones, and not every one. The data contain 100,000 to 150,000 clones, approximately 96% of them seen just once; the ten biggest clones take up under 0.025%. Sequenced material: thymus tissue. The chain couples TRBV5-1 to TRBJ2-3; D ambiguous. The sequence derives from a boy in the first two years of life with a congenital heart defect but otherwise immunologically healthy. CDR3 DNA: TGCGCCAGCAGCCACCGGGCCGTCACAGATACGCAGTATTTT. It translates to CASSHRAVTDTQYF.